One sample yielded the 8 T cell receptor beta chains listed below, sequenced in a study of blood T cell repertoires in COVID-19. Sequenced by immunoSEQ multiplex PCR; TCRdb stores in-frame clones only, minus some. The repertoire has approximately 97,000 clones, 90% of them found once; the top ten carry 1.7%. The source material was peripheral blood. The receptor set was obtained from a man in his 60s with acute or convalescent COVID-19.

The CDR3 here is CASSLYVNYGYTF. Here the CDR3 DNA reads TGTGCCAGCAGCTTATATGTGAACTATGGCTACACCTTC. The V gene is TRBV7-9, the J gene TRBJ1-2; D unclear. The V gene lost 2 bases and the J gene lost 2 bases, with 6 bases spanning the gap. CDR3 length: 13 amino acids. Germline V gene lookup returns CDR1 SEHNR and CDR2 FQNEAQ (reference sequence).

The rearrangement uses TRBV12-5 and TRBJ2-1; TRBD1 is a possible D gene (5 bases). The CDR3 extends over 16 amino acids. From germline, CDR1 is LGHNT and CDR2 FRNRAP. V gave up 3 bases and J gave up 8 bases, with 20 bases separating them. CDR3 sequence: CASGLGVSARRDEQFF. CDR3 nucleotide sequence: TGTGCTAGTGGTTTAGGGGTCTCAGCAAGACGCGATGAGCAGTTCTTC.

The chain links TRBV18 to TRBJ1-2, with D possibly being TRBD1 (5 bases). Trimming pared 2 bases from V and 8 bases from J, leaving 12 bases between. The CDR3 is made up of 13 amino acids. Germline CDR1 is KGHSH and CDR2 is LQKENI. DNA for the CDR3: TGTGCCAGCTCACCAATTGGGGCGACCGGCTACACCTTC. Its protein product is CASSPIGATGYTF.

CDR3 region: CASSLVSVSKTEAFF. The CDR3 nucleotides are TGTGCCAGCAGCTTAGTTTCGGTTAGTAAGACTGAAGCTTTCTTT. This chain joins TRBV11-2 and TRBJ1-1, with D hard to call. CDR1 SGHAT and CDR2 FQNNGV come from the germline V gene. V lost 1 base and J 5 bases, leaving 14 bases between the germline ends. The CDR3 runs to 15 residues.

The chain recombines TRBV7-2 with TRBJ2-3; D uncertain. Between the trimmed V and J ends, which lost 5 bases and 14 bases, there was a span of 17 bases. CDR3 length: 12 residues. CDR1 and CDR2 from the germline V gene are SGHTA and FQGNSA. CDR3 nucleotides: TGTGCCAGCAGCCTGACACTCCGGTCGTGGTATTTT. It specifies CASSLTLRSWYF.

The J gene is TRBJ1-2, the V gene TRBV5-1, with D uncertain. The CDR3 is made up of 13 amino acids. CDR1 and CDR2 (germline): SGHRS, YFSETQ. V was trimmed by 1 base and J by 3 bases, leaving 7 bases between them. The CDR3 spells CASSLTEYYGYTF. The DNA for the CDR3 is TGCGCCAGCAGCTTGACCGAGTACTATGGCTACACCTTC.

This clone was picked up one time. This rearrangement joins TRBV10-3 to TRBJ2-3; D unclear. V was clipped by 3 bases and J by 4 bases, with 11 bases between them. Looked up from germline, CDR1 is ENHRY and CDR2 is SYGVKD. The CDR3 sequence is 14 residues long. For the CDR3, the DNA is TGTGCCATCAGTGAAGAGTCAGGCTCAGATACGCAGTATTTT. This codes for CAISEESGSDTQYF.

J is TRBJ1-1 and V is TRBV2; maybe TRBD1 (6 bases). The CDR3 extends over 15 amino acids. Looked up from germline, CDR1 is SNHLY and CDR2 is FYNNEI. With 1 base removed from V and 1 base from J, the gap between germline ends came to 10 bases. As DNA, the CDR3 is TGTGCCAGCAGTGAAGTCGGGACATCGAACACTGAAGCTTTCTTT. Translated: CASSEVGTSNTEAFF.